This TCR beta chain originates from a study of metastatic and nonmetastatic thyroid tumors. TCRdb reprocessed the PCR reads via MiXCR. The table records 20,000 to 25,000 clones, around 12% of them present only once. Patients underwent thyroid surgery, and none had received any treatment before it. There are many counts of this clone. The target antigen is unknown. Study-wide results and limits: In both blood and tumor samples, TCR beta diversity was reported significantly higher for malignant than benign nodules.

Sample: blood. This TCR was recovered from a female donor with papillary thyroid cancer or a benign thyroid nodule (not recorded which). Some clones in this sample may be carry-over from other donors' samples.

The CDR3 DNA is TGCGCCAGCAGCTGGGTTGGGACAGATGGCTACACCTTC. Its protein is CASSWVGTDGYTF. The genes are TRBV5-1 and TRBJ1-2; 7 nucleotides align to TRBD1. Germline trimming cut 3 bases from V and 6 bases from J; bases unmatched to any gene: 5. Per the germline V gene, CDR1 is SGHRS and CDR2 is YFSETQ. The CDR3 spans 13 residues.